The 10 T cell receptor beta chains listed next were all sequenced from one sample in a study of blood T cells in healthy people across ages. A second PCR, run for about 7 to 11 cycles, used a sample-barcoded 5' primer plus a J-beta primer mix. TCRdb recomputed calls from the 5' RACE reads with MiXCR, one row per CDR3 protein. The data show more than 900,000 distinct CDR3 sequences, about 28% seen once. The sample also formed part of further work on T cells of mothers and their children.

The sequenced material came from blood. All receptors come from a woman aged 40-49 years in good health.

The chain combines TRBV6-2 or TRBV6-3 with TRBJ2-1; D tentatively fits TRBD1 or TRBD2 (5 bases each). The CDR3 spans 14 residues. The germline V gene has CDR1 MNHEY and CDR2 SVGEGT. V lost 3 bases to trimming and J lost 4 bases, with 10 bases between them. CDR3 nucleotides: TGTGCCAGCAGTTATCTAGCAGGGTACAATGAGCAGTTCTTC. It specifies CASSYLAGYNEQFF.

The sample holds many counts of this clonotype. The chain is built from TRBV5-4 and TRBJ2-7; a possible D gene is TRBD1 (6 bases). This CDR3 spans 14 amino acids. Germline CDR1 is SGHNT and CDR2 is YYREEE (reference sequence). With 7 bases removed from V and 0 bases from J, the gap between germline ends came to 14 bases. Here the CDR3 reads CASGQRTDSYEQYF. The CDR3 DNA follows: TGTGCCAGCGGGCAGCGGACAGACTCCTACGAGCAGTACTTC.

This clonotype was counted between two and nine times. This chain links TRBV28 with TRBJ2-7; 7 positions agree with TRBD1. Germline CDR1 and CDR2: MDHEN and SYDVKM. The length of the CDR3 is 16 residues. The V and J ends lost 3 bases and 0 bases, in that order; junction bases with no gene match: 8. CDR3 DNA: TGTGCCAGCAGTTTTACCCAGGGGGTCATCTCCTACGAGCAGTACTTC. It codes for CASSFTQGVISYEQYF. The full variable domain, rest sourced from reference TRBV28 and TRBJ2-7, is DVKVTQSSRYLVKRTGEKVFLECVQDMDHENMFWYRQDPGLGLRLIYFSYDVKMKEKGDIPEGYSVSREKKERFSLILESASTNQTSMYLCASSFTQGVISYEQYFGPGTRLTVT.

This clonotype has only a few counts. The rearrangement links TRBV5-1 to TRBJ2-3; D is uncertain. The CDR3 extends over 12 amino acids. Germline loops: CDR1 SGHRS, CDR2 YFSETQ. V lost 0 bases and J 10 bases, leaving 9 bases between the germline ends. DNA of the CDR3: TGCGCCAGCAGCTTGGACAGAAGGGCGCAGTATTTT. It is translated as CASSLDRRAQYF.

On this clonotype itself: A much larger clone lies a single base off, so this may be a read error. This chain connects TRBV30 to TRBJ2-7; D tentatively fits TRBD1 or TRBD2 (5 bases each). Germline CDR1 and CDR2: GTSNPN and SVGIG (reference sequence). Trimming removed 0 bases at V and 2 bases at J, with 20 bases between. The CDR3 is made up of 17 amino acids. The DNA of the CDR3 is TGTGCCTGGAGTGTACCCCGATTAAACGGGGCGACCTACGAGCAGTACTTC. Its protein is CAWSVPRLNGATYEQYF.

This clonotype was observed at least ten times. The rearrangement links TRBV7-2 to TRBJ1-1; TRBD1 matches 7 bases. This CDR3 is 15 amino acids long. With 6 bases clipped from V and 1 base from J, the junction kept 8 bases outside the gene matches. CDR1 SGHTA and CDR2 FQGNSA come from the germline V gene. The CDR3 reads CASRSHGTANTEAFF. CDR3 sequence (DNA): TGTGCCAGCAGGTCCCATGGGACAGCGAACACTGAAGCTTTCTTT.

The table lists this clonotype with a few counts. CDR3 DNA sequence: TGTGCCAGCAGTGGGACAGCTACAGATACGCAGTATTTT. Its translation: CASSGTATDTQYF. The chain joins TRBV2 to TRBJ2-3; possibly TRBD1 for D (6 bases). This CDR3 is built from 13 residues. V lost 4 bases and J 3 bases, leaving 8 bases between the germline ends. From germline, CDR1 is SNHLY and CDR2 FYNNEI.

This clonotype was counted many times. This chain connects TRBV4-2 to TRBJ2-3; TRBD2 agrees at 11 bases. CDR1 is LGHNA and CDR2 is YNFKEQ in the germline V gene. J gave up 2 bases and V 4 bases, and 2 bases lay outside the gene matches. There are 15 residues in the CDR3. CDR3 coding DNA: TGTGCCAGCAGCCTGACTAGCGGGAACACAGATACGCAGTATTTT. Amino acid sequence: CASSLTSGNTDTQYF.

The V and J genes are TRBV28 and TRBJ1-2; 9 nucleotides line up with TRBD1. Looked up from germline, CDR1 is MDHEN and CDR2 is SYDVKM. The V segment lost 8 bases and the J segment 4 bases; nucleotides outside the gene matches: 11. This CDR3 region has 15 residues. This CDR3 reads CASSNGGTGTYGYTF. CDR3 coding DNA: TGTGCCAGCTCGAACGGCGGGACAGGGACCTATGGCTACACCTTC.

On this clonotype: One end of the junction varies from germline; a read error may be responsible. CDR3 bases: TGCAGCGTCCTGAGGGGGAGCATAGATACGCAGTATTTT. Amino acids: CSVLRGSIDTQYF. The chain links TRBV29-1 to TRBJ2-3; a possible D gene is TRBD1 (6 bases). CDR1 SQVTM and CDR2 ANQGSEA come from the germline V gene. This CDR3 has 13 residues.